The clone carrying this T cell receptor (beta chain) was counted a few times. Its antigen is unknown. TCRdb reanalysed the RT-PCR reads using MiXCR and keeps one entry per CDR3 protein. This table has about half a million distinct CDR3 sequences, around 8% appearing once. The sample originates from a study of response to subunit inactivated influenza vaccine. Study-wide points: Every seasonal influenza vaccination brings in few new T cells, the authors suggested.

V gave up 1 base and J gave up 1 base, with 10 bases separating them. CDR1 is LNHDA, CDR2 SQIVND, per germline (reference sequence). The CDR3 runs to 15 residues. The sample in question was PBMCs from blood, obtained less than 30 months after vaccination. This sequence originates from a man aged 45-69 years who received an inactivated influenza vaccine. V usage is TRBV19 and J usage is TRBJ1-1, with D hard to call. CDR3 bases: TGTGCCAGTAGTATAGGGATTGGCCCGAACACTGAAGCTTTCTTT. Translation: CASSIGIGPNTEAFF.